A single sample gave rise to the 10 T cell receptor beta chains below, sequenced in a study of regulatory T cells in long-lasting Graves disease. Arm-PCR of CDR3 regions and iRepertoire HTBI primers were used to build TCR beta libraries. TCRdb used MiXCR to reprocess the multiplex PCR reads, holding one entry per CDR3 protein. The table has hundreds of thousands of distinct CDR3 sequences, around 12% seen once. Time point denoted: newly diagnosed GD, antithyroid drugs for less than 3 months. The TCR library used RNA extracted from PBMCs. These sequences were also reported in another study, on T cells in Graves' hyperthyroidism and ophthalmopathy.

The sample here was peripheral blood mononuclear cells (PBMCs), taken at new diagnosis, from a patient treated with antithyroid drugs. These receptors came from a woman in her 30s with Graves disease.

This clonotype was counted many times. The chain recombines TRBV20-1 with TRBJ2-3; 9 nucleotides match TRBD1. CDR1 is DFQATT, CDR2 SNEGSKA, per germline (reference sequence). Losses at the gene ends were 5 bases for V and 3 bases for J; bases not matched to a gene: 6. The CDR3 spans 14 residues. The CDR3 reads CSAFPGQGTDTQYF. The CDR3 DNA sequence: TGCAGTGCTTTTCCGGGACAGGGAACAGATACGCAGTATTTT.

This clonotype occurred many times. The chain has TRBV29-1 and TRBJ2-2; D perhaps matches TRBD1 (5 bases). The V end lost 5 bases, the J end lost 7 bases, and 17 bases lay between the germline ends. The CDR3 runs 14 residues. Germline CDR1 SQVTM, CDR2 ANQGSEA. This CDR3 is CSVWLSGFGGELFF. Written as DNA, the CDR3 is TGCAGCGTTTGGTTGTCAGGGTTCGGCGGGGAGCTGTTTTTT.

This clonotype came up a few times. The V gene is TRBV7-9, the J gene TRBJ2-3, with a possible D match to TRBD2 (6 bases). CDR1 is SEHNR, CDR2 FQNEAQ, per germline (reference sequence). CDR3 length: 14 residues. Trimming stripped 7 bases from V and 4 bases from J, with 15 bases between. DNA for the CDR3: TGTGCCAGCACTTACGGGGGTTACCCAGATACGCAGTATTTT. Its translation is CASTYGGYPDTQYF.

This clonotype was counted many times. The chain couples TRBV2 to TRBJ1-1; 7 nucleotides agree with TRBD1. The CDR3 is made up of 11 amino acids. Germline V CDR1 and CDR2: SNHLY, FYNNEI. V was pared by 8 bases and J by 9 bases, with 6 bases of the junction left unmatched. The CDR3 region has the DNA TGTGCCAGCGGACTGGGACAGAAAGCTTTCTTT. It specifies CASGLGQKAFF.

This clonotype was counted ten times or more. CDR3 sequence: CASSYLDRPLFEAFF. In DNA form, the CDR3 reads TGTGCCAGCAGTTACTTAGACAGGCCGCTCTTCGAAGCTTTCTTT. The V and J genes are TRBV28 and TRBJ1-1, with a tentative D call TRBD1 (6 bases). The CDR3 is 15 residues long. V lost 4 bases and J lost 8, with 20 bases in between. The V gene's germline CDR1 is MDHEN and CDR2 SYDVKM.

There are many counts of this clonotype. The J gene is TRBJ1-1, the V gene TRBV30; no definite D call. Per the germline V gene, CDR1 is GTSNPN and CDR2 is SVGIG (reference sequence). Trimming pared 0 bases from V and 11 bases from J, leaving 10 bases between. The CDR3 runs 11 residues. The CDR3 DNA follows: TGTGCCTGGAGTGTAGGGTTAGACGCTTTCTTT. Its protein is CAWSVGLDAFF.

This clonotype was detected many times. V is TRBV4-3 and J is TRBJ2-3; D gene ambiguous. The germline V gene encodes CDR1 LGHNA and CDR2 YSLEER. The CDR3 spans 15 residues. The ends were cut back, 4 bases at V and 1 base at J, with 12 bases in the middle. The CDR3 here is CASSLSLRGTDTQYF. The CDR3 DNA sequence: TGCGCCAGCAGCCTCAGTTTGCGAGGCACAGATACGCAGTATTTT.

This clonotype was detected only a few times. This sequence joins TRBV6-1 and TRBJ2-5, with 9 bases that match TRBD1. CDR3 size: 14 residues. Germline CDR1 reads MNHNS; CDR2 reads SASEGT. V lost 5 bases, J lost 5 bases, and 6 bases stayed unmatched. In DNA, the CDR3 is TGTGCCAGCAGTACGGGGACAGGGTGGGAGACCCAGTACTTC. Translating gives CASSTGTGWETQYF.

This clonotype was seen many times. The rearrangement uses TRBV4-1 and TRBJ2-7; maybe TRBD1 (5 bases). The V and J ends lost 1 base and 3 bases respectively, with 10 bases between them. There are 14 residues in the CDR3. CDR1 is MGHRA, CDR2 YSYEKL, per germline. CDR3 bases: TGCGCCAGCAGCCAAGTGATAGGGGTCTACGAGCAGTACTTC. As protein: CASSQVIGVYEQYF.

This clonotype has at least ten counts. V gene TRBV3-1 combines with J gene TRBJ2-2; the D is unclear. The germline V gene has CDR1 LGHDT and CDR2 YNNKEL (reference sequence). CDR3 length equals 14 residues. The V end lost 4 bases, the J end lost 2 bases, and 8 bases lay between the germline ends. The DNA of the CDR3 is TGTGCCAGCAGCCGGTTTCCTAACACCGGGGAGCTGTTTTTT. Translating gives CASSRFPNTGELFF.